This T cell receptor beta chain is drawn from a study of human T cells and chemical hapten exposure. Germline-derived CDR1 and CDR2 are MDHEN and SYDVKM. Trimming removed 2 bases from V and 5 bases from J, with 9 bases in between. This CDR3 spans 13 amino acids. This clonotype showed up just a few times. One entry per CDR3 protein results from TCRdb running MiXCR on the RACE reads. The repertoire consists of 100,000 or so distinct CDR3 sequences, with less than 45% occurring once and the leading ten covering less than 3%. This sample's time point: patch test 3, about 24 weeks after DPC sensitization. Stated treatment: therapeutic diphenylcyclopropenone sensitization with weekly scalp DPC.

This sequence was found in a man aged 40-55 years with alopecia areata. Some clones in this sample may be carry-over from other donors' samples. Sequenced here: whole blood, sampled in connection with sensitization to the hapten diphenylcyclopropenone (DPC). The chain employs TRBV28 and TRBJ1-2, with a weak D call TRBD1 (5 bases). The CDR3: CASSLRGQYGYTF. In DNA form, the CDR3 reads TGTGCCAGCAGTTTAAGGGGTCAATATGGCTACACCTTC.